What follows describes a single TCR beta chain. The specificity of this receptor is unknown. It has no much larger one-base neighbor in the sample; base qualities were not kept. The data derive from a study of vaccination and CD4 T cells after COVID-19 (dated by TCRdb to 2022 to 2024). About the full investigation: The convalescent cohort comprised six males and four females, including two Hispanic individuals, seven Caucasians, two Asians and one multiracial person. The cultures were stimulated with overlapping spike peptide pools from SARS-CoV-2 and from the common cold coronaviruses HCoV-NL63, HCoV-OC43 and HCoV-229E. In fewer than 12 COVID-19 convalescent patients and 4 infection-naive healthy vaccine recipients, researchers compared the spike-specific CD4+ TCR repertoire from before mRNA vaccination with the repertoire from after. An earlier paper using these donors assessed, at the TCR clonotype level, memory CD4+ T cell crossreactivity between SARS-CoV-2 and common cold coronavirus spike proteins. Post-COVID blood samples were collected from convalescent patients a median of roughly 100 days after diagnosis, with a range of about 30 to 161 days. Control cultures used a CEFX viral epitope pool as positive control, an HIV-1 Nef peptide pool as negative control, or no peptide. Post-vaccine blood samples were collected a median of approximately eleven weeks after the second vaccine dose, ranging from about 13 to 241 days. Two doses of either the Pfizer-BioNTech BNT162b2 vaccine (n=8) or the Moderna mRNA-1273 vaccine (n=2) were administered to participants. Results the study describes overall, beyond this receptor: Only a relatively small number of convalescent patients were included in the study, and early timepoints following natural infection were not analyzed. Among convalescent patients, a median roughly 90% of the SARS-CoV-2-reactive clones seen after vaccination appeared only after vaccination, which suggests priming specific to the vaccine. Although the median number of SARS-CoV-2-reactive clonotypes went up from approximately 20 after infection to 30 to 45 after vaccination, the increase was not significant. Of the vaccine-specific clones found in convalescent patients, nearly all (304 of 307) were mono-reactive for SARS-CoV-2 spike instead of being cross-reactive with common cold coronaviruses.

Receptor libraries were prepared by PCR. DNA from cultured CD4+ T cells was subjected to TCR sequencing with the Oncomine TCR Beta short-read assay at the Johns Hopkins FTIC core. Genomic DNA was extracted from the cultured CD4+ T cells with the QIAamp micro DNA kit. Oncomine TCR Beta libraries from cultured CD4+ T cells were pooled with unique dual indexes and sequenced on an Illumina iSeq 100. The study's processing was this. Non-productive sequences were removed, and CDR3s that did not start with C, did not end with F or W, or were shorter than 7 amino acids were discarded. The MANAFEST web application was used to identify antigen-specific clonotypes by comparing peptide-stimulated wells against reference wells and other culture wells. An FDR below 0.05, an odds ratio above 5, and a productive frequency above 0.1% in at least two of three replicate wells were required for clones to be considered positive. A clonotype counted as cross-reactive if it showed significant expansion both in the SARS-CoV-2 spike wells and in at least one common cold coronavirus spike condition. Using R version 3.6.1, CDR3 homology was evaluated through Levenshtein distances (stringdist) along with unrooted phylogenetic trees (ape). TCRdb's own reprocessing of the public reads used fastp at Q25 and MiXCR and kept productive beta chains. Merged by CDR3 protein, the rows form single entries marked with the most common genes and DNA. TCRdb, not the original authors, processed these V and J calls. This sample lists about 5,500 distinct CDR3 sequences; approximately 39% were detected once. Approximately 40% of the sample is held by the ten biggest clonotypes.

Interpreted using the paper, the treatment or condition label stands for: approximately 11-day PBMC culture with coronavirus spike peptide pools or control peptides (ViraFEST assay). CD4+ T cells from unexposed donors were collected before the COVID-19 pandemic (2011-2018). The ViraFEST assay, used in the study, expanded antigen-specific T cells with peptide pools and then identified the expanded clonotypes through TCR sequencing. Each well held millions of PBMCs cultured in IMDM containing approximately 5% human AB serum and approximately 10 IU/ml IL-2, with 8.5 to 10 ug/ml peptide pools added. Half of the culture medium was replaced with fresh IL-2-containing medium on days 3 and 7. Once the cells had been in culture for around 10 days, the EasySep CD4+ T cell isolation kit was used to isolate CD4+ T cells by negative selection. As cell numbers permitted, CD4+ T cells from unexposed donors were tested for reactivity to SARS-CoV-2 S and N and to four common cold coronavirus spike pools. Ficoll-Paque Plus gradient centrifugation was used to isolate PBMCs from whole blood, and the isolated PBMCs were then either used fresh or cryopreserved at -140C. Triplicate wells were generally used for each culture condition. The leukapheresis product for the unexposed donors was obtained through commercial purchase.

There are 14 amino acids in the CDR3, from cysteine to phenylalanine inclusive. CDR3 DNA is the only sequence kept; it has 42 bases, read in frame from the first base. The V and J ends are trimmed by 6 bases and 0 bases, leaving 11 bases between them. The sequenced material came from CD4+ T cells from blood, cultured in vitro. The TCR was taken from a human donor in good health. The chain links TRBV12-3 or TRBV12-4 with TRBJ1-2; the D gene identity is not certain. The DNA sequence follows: TGTGCCAGCAGCCATTCTAGAGCTAACTATGGCTACACCTTC. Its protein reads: CASSHSRANYGYTF.